These 32 T cell receptor beta chains originate from one sample sequenced in a study of spatial heterogeneity in lung cancer. Study-wide results and limits: Tracking of tumor mutation counts was seen in expanded intratumoral alpha and beta TCR counts.

TCRdb reanalysed the 5' RACE reads using MiXCR and keeps one entry per CDR3 protein. The sample contains fewer than 15,000 distinct CDR3 sequences, roughly 5.6% of which appear only once. These receptors have no identified antigens. Described time point: sample taken at primary tumor resection. This material consisted of lung tumor tissue, taken at surgery. These receptor sequences come from a female donor with early-stage non-small cell lung cancer.

This clonotype was counted ten times or more. With the library built for alpha chains, this beta chain is off target and its frequency is not meaningful. The chain has TRBV30 and TRBJ1-2; D is perhaps TRBD1 (6 bases). Germline V CDR1 and CDR2: GTSNPN, SVGIG (reference sequence). Trimming took off 0 bases at V and 2 bases at J, with 13 bases between the two ends. CDR3 length: 15 amino acids. The CDR3 DNA reads TGTGCCTGGAGTGTAAGGACAGTCTTCAACTATGGCTACACCTTC. It specifies CAWSVRTVFNYGYTF.

This clonotype came up many times. This beta chain is an off-target read within a library intended for alpha chains, so its frequency means little. The rearrangement links TRBV7-8 to TRBJ2-7; TRBD1 agrees at 10 bases. Trimming at V came to 1 base and at J to 3 bases, leaving 6 bases not matched to a gene. The V gene's germline CDR1 is SGHVS and CDR2 FQNEAQ. The CDR3 spans 16 residues. This CDR3 reads CASSLVTGTGVYEQYF. DNA of the CDR3: TGTGCCAGCAGCTTAGTGACCGGGACAGGGGTCTACGAGCAGTACTTC.

This clonotype is labeled as medium-sized (0.01 to 0.1%). A library made for alpha chains picked up this beta chain off target, so its size means little. The genes are TRBV7-2 and TRBJ1-3; D gene unclear. Germline V gene sequence: CDR1 SGHTA, CDR2 FQGNSA. Trimming removed 5 bases at V and 4 bases at J, with 15 bases between. This CDR3 comprises 15 residues. The CDR3 region is CASSRMQFPGNTIYF. CDR3 in DNA: TGTGCCAGCAGCCGAATGCAGTTCCCCGGAAACACCATATATTTT.

By its share, this clonotype is medium-sized (0.01 to 0.1%). As an off-target read in a library built for alpha chains, this beta chain has a frequency of little significance. The chain couples TRBV6-6 to TRBJ1-1; D is ambiguous. The CDR3 length is 13 residues. CDR1 is MNHNY, CDR2 SVGAGI, per germline (reference sequence). V lost 1 base and J lost 1, with 4 bases in between. CDR3 DNA: TGTGCCAGCAGTTACTTTGGGAACACTGAAGCTTTCTTT. This translates into CASSYFGNTEAFF.

This clonotype has a count of ten or more. Little can be read into the size of this beta chain, an off-target read in a library designed for alpha chains. The chain uses TRBV18 and TRBJ2-1; D is ambiguous. Germline values: CDR1 KGHSH, CDR2 LQKENI. Trimming pared 3 bases from V and 10 bases from J, leaving 16 bases between. The CDR3 is made up of 14 amino acids. Written as DNA, the CDR3 is TGTGCCAGCTCACCCCTCGGGTCCGCCTACGAGCAGTTCTTC. Translated, it gives CASSPLGSAYEQFF.

This clonotype was observed at least ten times. A library made for alpha chains picked up this beta chain off target, so its size means little. The chain's CDR3 is CASSTDVWRGGGKNIQYF. CDR3 bases: TGTGCCAGCAGCACAGACGTCTGGCGGGGGGGAGGCAAAAACATTCAGTACTTC. The chain is built from TRBV7-2 and TRBJ2-4; TRBD2 matches 9 bases. From germline, CDR1 is SGHTA and CDR2 FQGNSA. V lost 5 bases to trimming and J lost 3 bases; unmatched junction nucleotides: 14. CDR3 size: 18 residues.

This clonotype was seen repeatedly, ten times or more. The library was built for alpha chains, so this beta chain is an off-target read and its size means little. The chain combines TRBV20-1 with TRBJ2-7, with 7 bases fitting TRBD1. The CDR3 runs 12 residues. CDR1 is DFQATT, CDR2 SNEGSKA, per germline (reference sequence). J lost 5 bases, V lost 0 bases, and 1 base had no gene match. The DNA for the CDR3 is TGCAGTGCTAGAGATCAGGGGGACGAGCAGTACTTC. It codes for CSARDQGDEQYF.

In regard to this clonotype: A library prepared for alpha chains yielded this beta chain as an off-target read; its size is of little meaning. The chain carries TRBV5-5 and TRBJ2-7; 8 bases match TRBD1. Trimming cost V 1 base and J 5 bases; bases outside gene matches: 8. The CDR3 spans 15 residues. The germline V gene has CDR1 SGHKS and CDR2 YYEKEE (reference sequence). DNA for the CDR3: TGTGCCAGCAGCTTGCTTGGCAGGGGGCATGACGAGCAGTACTTC. As protein: CASSLLGRGHDEQYF.

In this sample, this clonotype turned up many times. Little can be read into the size of this beta chain, an off-target read in a library designed for alpha chains. J is TRBJ2-5 and V is TRBV7-2; D is tentatively TRBD1 or TRBD2 (6 bases each). The CDR3 has 18 residues. Per germline, CDR1 SGHTA and CDR2 FQGNSA. With 5 bases removed from V and 3 bases from J, the gap between germline ends came to 25 bases. The CDR3: CASSREPNVGGQEETQYF. CDR3 DNA sequence: TGTGCCAGCAGCCGTGAACCGAACGTAGGGGGGCAAGAAGAGACCCAGTACTTC.

In this sample, this clonotype turned up many times. As an off-target read in a library built for alpha chains, this beta chain has a frequency of little significance. V is TRBV5-1 and J is TRBJ2-7, with 7 positions matching TRBD1. CDR1 is SGHRS, CDR2 YFSETQ, per germline. CDR3 size: 14 residues. The J segment lost 3 bases and the V segment lost 4 bases, leaving 7 bases of the junction unmatched. Written as DNA, the CDR3 is TGCGCCAGCAGCCGAGGGACAGAGATCTACGAGCAGTACTTC. Its protein product is CASSRGTEIYEQYF.

Many counts were recorded for this clonotype. Since the library was made to target alpha chains, this beta chain is a stray read and its abundance is not meaningful. Written as DNA, the CDR3 is TGCAGTGCTAGAGATAGAACAGACCTCCTTGAAGCTTTCTTT. Translation gives CSARDRTDLLEAFF. V and J are TRBV20-1 and TRBJ1-1; D is ambiguous. From germline, CDR1 is DFQATT and CDR2 SNEGSKA (reference sequence). The CDR3 loop spans 14 amino acids. V shed 0 bases and J shed 7 bases, with 15 bases lying between them.

There are many counts of this clonotype. This beta chain is a stray sequence in a library constructed for alpha chains; its clone size is not meaningful. CDR3 protein: CSAETVSYEQYF. CDR3 sequence (DNA): TGCAGTGCTGAGACAGTCTCCTACGAGCAGTACTTC. The chain links TRBV20-1 to TRBJ2-7, with D perhaps matching TRBD1 (5 bases). With 5 bases removed from V and 0 bases from J, the gap between germline ends came to 8 bases. Germline V CDR1 and CDR2: DFQATT, SNEGSKA (reference sequence). The CDR3 extends over 12 amino acids.

Concerning this clonotype: A much larger clone lies one base from this, so it may be a read error. This beta chain appears as a stray read in a library generated for alpha chains; its size is not informative. CDR3: CVSSSYGTTGTDTQYF. As DNA, the CDR3 is TGTGTCAGCAGCTCCTATGGGACTACGGGCACAGATACGCAGTATTTT. The chain has TRBV7-9 and TRBJ2-3, with TRBD2 matching over 7 bases. Germline V gene lookup returns CDR1 SEHNR and CDR2 FQNEAQ (reference sequence). CDR3 length equals 16 residues.

Comments on this clonotype: A library prepared for alpha chains yielded this beta chain as an off-target read; its size is of little meaning. The chain employs TRBV3-1 and TRBJ1-1, with D tentatively TRBD1 (6 bases). This CDR3 comprises 14 residues. CDR1 LGHDT and CDR2 YNNKEL come from the germline V gene (reference sequence). V lost 3 bases to trimming and J lost 11 bases, with 19 bases between them. CDR3 sequence reads: CASSHRDRPRVAFF. The DNA of the CDR3 is TGTGCCAGCAGCCACCGAGACAGGCCCCGGGTGGCTTTCTTT.

This clonotype was counted at least ten times. This beta chain was picked up by a library intended for alpha chains and is off target, so its count carries little meaning. This chain connects TRBV11-1 to TRBJ1-1; TRBD1 matches at 9 bases. The V gene's germline CDR1 is SGHAT and CDR2 FQDESV (reference sequence). The CDR3 has 14 residues. Trimming removed 2 bases from V and 11 bases from J; junction bases left unmatched: 9. CDR3 protein: CASSLRDRAGSAFF. CDR3 bases: TGTGCCAGCAGCTTAAGGGACAGGGCGGGATCGGCTTTCTTT.

This clonotype was counted many times. Because the library targeted alpha chains, this beta chain is an off-target read whose size means little. The gene calls are TRBV29-1 and TRBJ1-3, with D maybe TRBD1 (5 bases). The CDR3 has 14 amino acids. V dropped 5 bases and J dropped 1 base, with 12 bases sitting between them. Germline V gene sequence: CDR1 SQVTM, CDR2 ANQGSEA. CDR3 residues: CSVLSTASGNTIYF. The DNA for the CDR3 is TGCAGCGTTCTATCGACAGCATCTGGAAACACCATATATTTT.

There are many counts of this clonotype. A library prepared for alpha chains yielded this beta chain as an off-target read; its size is of little meaning. The J gene is TRBJ2-7, the V gene TRBV11-2; 11 bases line up with TRBD2. Germline CDR1 SGHAT, CDR2 FQNNGV. This CDR3 has 16 residues. With V trimmed by 0 bases and J by 2 bases, 3 bases remained unmatched. CDR3 region: CASSLDTSGRPYEQYF. The CDR3 nucleotides are TGTGCCAGCAGCTTAGATACTAGCGGGAGACCCTACGAGCAGTACTTC.

Ten or more counts support this clonotype. This beta chain is an unintended read in a library built for alpha chains; its size means little. The chain couples TRBV7-2 to TRBJ2-6; the D is unclear. The CDR3 sequence is 15 residues long. Germline V lookup: CDR1 SGHTA, CDR2 FQGNSA. V was pared by 6 bases and J by 3 bases, with 12 bases between. As DNA, the CDR3 is TGTGCCAGCAGTTCAATGGGGTTTGGGGCCAACGTCCTGACTTTC. This codes for CASSSMGFGANVLTF.

This clonotype was recorded at least ten times. With the library built for alpha chains, this beta chain is off target and its frequency is not meaningful. The chain uses TRBV3-1 and TRBJ1-1; D remains unclear. CDR3 size: 13 residues. Germline V gives CDR1 LGHDT, CDR2 YNNKEL (reference sequence). V was trimmed by 6 bases and J by 5 bases, leaving 13 bases between them. CDR3 region: CASRENGRTEAFF. The DNA for the CDR3 is TGTGCCAGCAGAGAAAACGGACGTACTGAAGCTTTCTTT.

Judged by abundance, this clonotype is medium-sized. The library was built for alpha chains, so this beta chain is an off-target read and its size means little. This sequence joins TRBV7-9 and TRBJ1-1, with 7 nucleotides matching TRBD1. The germline CDR1 and CDR2 sequences are SEHNR and FQNEAQ (reference sequence). This CDR3 is built from 14 residues. Trimming removed 6 bases from V and 1 base from J; junction bases left unmatched: 5. The DNA of the CDR3 is TGTGCCAGCAGGCCCGGGACAGAGAACACTGAAGCTTTCTTT. Residues: CASRPGTENTEAFF.

This clonotype was seen ten or more times. For a library built for alpha chains, this beta chain is a stray read; little rests on its size. CDR3 DNA: TGTGCCAGCAGCTTCCCTAGCGGGGGGGCCCGGAACACCGGGGAGCTGTTTTTT. Protein product: CASSFPSGGARNTGELFF. The chain combines TRBV7-9 with TRBJ2-2; 12 nucleotides match TRBD2. V gave up 3 bases and J gave up 1 base; unmatched junction bases: 6. CDR3 length equals 18 residues. CDR1 SEHNR and CDR2 FQNEAQ come from the germline V gene (reference sequence).

The sample holds many counts of this clonotype. This beta chain is a stray read from a library made for alpha chains; its abundance is not meaningful. V usage is TRBV7-9 and J usage is TRBJ2-7; D is uncertain. With 0 bases removed from V and 5 bases from J, the gap between germline ends came to 2 bases. The V gene's germline CDR1 is SEHNR and CDR2 FQNEAQ (reference sequence). The CDR3 totals 11 residues. CDR3 amino acids: CASSLADEQYF. The DNA for the CDR3 is TGTGCCAGCAGCTTAGCAGACGAGCAGTACTTC.

This clonotype was seen at least ten times. A library made for alpha chains picked up this beta chain off target, so its size means little. The V and J genes are TRBV3-1 and TRBJ2-7, with TRBD1 matching 7 bases. CDR3 length: 13 residues. Looked up from germline, CDR1 is LGHDT and CDR2 is YNNKEL (reference sequence). V lost 4 bases and J lost 4; bases outside the gene matches: 4. CDR3 DNA sequence: TGTGCCAGCAGCCGGGGACAGCGATACGAGCAGTACTTC. Amino acids: CASSRGQRYEQYF.

The table lists this clonotype with many counts. This beta chain is an off-target read within a library intended for alpha chains, so its frequency means little. CDR3: CASSQIRGLAETQYF. The CDR3 DNA is TGTGCCAGCAGTCAAATCCGGGGATTGGCGGAGACCCAGTACTTC. The rearrangement uses TRBV27 and TRBJ2-5; D might be TRBD2 (5 bases). The CDR3 is 15 residues long. Between the trimmed V and J ends, which lost 5 bases and 5 bases, there was a span of 18 bases. Germline CDR1 is MNHEY and CDR2 is SMNVEV (reference sequence).

This clonotype was recorded many times. Since the library was made to target alpha chains, this beta chain is a stray read and its abundance is not meaningful. V usage is TRBV10-3 and J usage is TRBJ2-1; TRBD2 aligns across 12 bases. Germline V gives CDR1 ENHRY, CDR2 SYGVKD. The CDR3 runs 14 residues. Trimming cost V 6 bases and J 8 bases; bases outside gene matches: 5. The DNA for the CDR3 is TGTGCCATCAGGCGGCTAGCGGGGGGGGATGAGCAGTTCTTC. As protein: CAIRRLAGGDEQFF.

This clonotype was seen repeatedly, ten times or more. For a library built for alpha chains, this beta chain is a stray read; little rests on its size. V and J are TRBV12-5 and TRBJ1-3, with D unresolved. CDR1 is LGHNT, CDR2 FRNRAP, per germline. Trimming took off 0 bases at V and 4 bases at J, with 1 base between the two ends. The CDR3 consists of 12 residues. CDR3 protein: CASGLVGNTIYF. The CDR3 DNA reads as TGTGCTAGTGGTTTGGTAGGAAACACCATATATTTT.

This clonotype was recorded at least ten times. Because this beta chain is a stray read in a library intended to capture alpha chains, its abundance should not be given much weight. The chain combines TRBV9 with TRBJ2-3, with 8 bases aligning to TRBD2. CDR1 is SGDLS and CDR2 is YYNGEE in the germline V gene. Trimming removed 4 bases from V and 1 base from J; junction bases left unmatched: 14. This CDR3 region has 18 residues. The CDR3 here is CASSPQWMAGGRTDTQYF. The DNA of the CDR3 is TGTGCCAGCAGCCCTCAATGGATGGCGGGGGGCCGCACAGATACGCAGTATTTT.

This clonotype was seen once. This beta chain was picked up by a library intended for alpha chains and is off target, so its count carries little meaning. The V and J genes are TRBV5-5 and TRBJ1-2; 10 nucleotides line up with TRBD1. Germline assignment: CDR1 SGHKS and CDR2 YYEKEE (reference sequence). V was clipped by 0 bases and J by 5 bases; unmatched bases: 7. This CDR3 region has 16 residues. CDR3 region: CASSLVRDRGRYGYTF. Here the CDR3 DNA reads TGTGCCAGCAGCTTGGTGAGGGACAGGGGCCGATATGGCTACACCTTC.

Sample share makes this clonotype medium-sized (0.01 to 0.1%). This beta chain slipped into a library made for alpha chains as a stray read, so its size is not meaningful. This chain connects TRBV9 to TRBJ2-5, with 8 bases identical to TRBD1. Trimming at V came to 7 bases and at J to 5 bases, leaving 10 bases not matched to a gene. Germline CDR1 reads SGDLS; CDR2 reads YYNGEE. The CDR3 length is 14 residues. CDR3: CASDRGDLGETQYF. In nucleotides, the CDR3 is TGTGCCAGCGACAGGGGAGACCTGGGGGAGACCCAGTACTTC.

This clonotype was observed at least ten times. As an off-target read in a library built for alpha chains, this beta chain has a frequency of little significance. This sequence joins TRBV7-9 and TRBJ2-4; 7 positions agree with TRBD1. This CDR3 has 15 amino acids. CDR1 and CDR2 (germline): SEHNR, FQNEAQ (reference sequence). V dropped 6 bases and J dropped 4; count of bases not matched to a gene: 9. The CDR3 loop is CASRGDSRSKNIQYF. CDR3 DNA sequence: TGTGCCAGCAGGGGGGACAGCAGGTCTAAAAACATTCAGTACTTC.

This clonotype is medium-sized. The library was designed around alpha chains, so this beta chain is a stray read whose abundance carries little weight. The V call is TRBV29-1, the J call TRBJ2-3, with D possibly TRBD2 on 7 matching bases. This CDR3 comprises 14 residues. Between the trimmed V and J ends, which lost 6 bases and 3 bases, there was a span of 16 bases. CDR1 is SQVTM and CDR2 is ANQGSEA in the germline V gene. CDR3 DNA sequence: TGCAGCGTCCGGGGAGGGCAGGGGACAGATACGCAGTATTTT. Translation gives CSVRGGQGTDTQYF.

By its share, this clonotype is medium-sized (0.01 to 0.1%). This beta chain appears as a stray read in a library generated for alpha chains; its size is not informative. The chain couples TRBV12-3 or TRBV12-4 to TRBJ2-1; unclear D gene. The V end was cut by 3 bases, the J end by 3 bases, with 9 bases between. The CDR3 length is 14 residues. This CDR3 is CASSFGSDYNEQFF. The CDR3 DNA is TGTGCCAGCAGTTTCGGATCAGACTACAATGAGCAGTTCTTC.